Sequencing of this TCR beta chain was carried out in a study of cytomegalovirus exposure and HLA in healthy donors (dated by TCRdb to the late 2010s). Background on the whole study: An earlier analysis of 587 of the donors reported 276 Gb of sequence data and 90 million to 120 million unique TCR beta sequences obtained from roughly 170 million T cells. A later analysis re-examined previously published TCR beta repertoires from 500 to 700 donors and added high-resolution HLA genotyping to investigate patterns of TCR occurrence. Of the 300 to 500 genotyped donors, 81% were placed in the genetic ancestry cluster associated with self-reported Caucasian donors. The study was designed to test whether signatures of past pathogen exposure could be identified by cataloging public T cell receptors. HLA typing included class I and class II loci at four-digit resolution. The number of donors typed differed by locus, with about 629-630 for A, B, C, DRB1 and DQB1, around 500 for DQA1, approximately 580 for DPA1, and under 490 for DPB1. Donor age, sex, ethnicity and CMV serostatus were collected together with the repertoire data. Roughly five DR-DQ haplotypes were treated as single units for association and clustering because of strong linkage in the cohort. In the later analysis, no new phenotypic data were used to find candidate immune exposures; instead, reliance was placed on TCR beta sequences and their occurrence across donors. Using immunosequencing, the study profiled T cell repertoires from around 670 subjects and related those repertoires to cytomegalovirus serostatus. All discovery cohort repertoires had been generated on a single sequencing platform. An earlier analysis of about 620 of the donors applied high-throughput TCR beta sequencing to assess whether each TCR beta V gene segment acted as functional or pseudogenic. Among roughly 400 genotyped donors of the cohort, an average of approximately 240,000 unique TCR beta nucleotide sequences was sequenced per donor, of which 15% to 20% were non-productive. Besides the first cohort of 550 to 750 subjects, a separate validation cohort made up of roughly 120 different subjects was used. About 310 gigabases of sequencing data and 78 million or so unique TCR sequences were included in an early release covering 550 to 650 HLA-typed donors. A later genetic analysis took genome-wide SNP genotypes for 398 of the 666 donors and used that subset as a discovery cohort. High-throughput TCR immunosequencing, statistical association of individual TCRs with disease status, and machine learning were combined to predict cytomegalovirus infection status.

Turning to this clone: Its antigen is still unknown. Within one base of it there is no much larger clone, and no base qualities were kept.

The cohort consisted of 650 to 700 healthy bone marrow donors. All cohort members were sampled while nominally healthy, although unrecorded immune exposures were likely present. The donor tested CMV seronegative, placing the donor among the 300 to 400 seronegative members of the cohort. A peripheral blood sample was provided by each donor, and peripheral blood mononuclear cells were used for TCR beta sequencing. Genomic DNA extraction from the blood cell samples was performed with the Qiagen DNeasy Blood Extraction Kit. The protocol used for the library was the immunoSEQ multiplex PCR assay. A mixture of 60 forward primers for TCR Vbeta segments and 13 reverse primers for TCR Jbeta segments was used in the multiplex PCR. The CDR3 region of rearranged TCR beta genes was amplified from genomic DNA by a multiplex PCR assay. The Illumina HiSeq System was used to sequence the amplified TCR beta libraries as 87-base-pair reads. Per the source publication's procedure: Across the 670 or so repertoires, a later analysis counted 78 million or so unique TCR beta chains, 9 million to 14 million of which were shared by at least two donors. A nearest-neighbor algorithm error-corrected the raw reads and collapsed the reads into unique sequences, merging closely related sequences to remove PCR and sequencing errors. CDR3 sequences were aligned to IMGT reference sequences to assign V, D and J gene segments. For a sequence to be retained, a match of at least six nucleotides to both a V gene segment and a J gene segment was required. A rearrangement counted as productive if the CDR3 had no stop codons and remained in frame with V and J, and every other rearrangement counted as non-productive. CDR3 was defined by IMGT convention, running from the second conserved V-encoded cysteine to the conserved J-encoded phenylalanine. The earlier analysis of roughly 590 of the donors excluded sequences that lacked an unambiguous match to a single V gene segment. An earlier analysis of 500 to 600 of the donors classified V segments as functional when productive rearrangements were above 56.7% and as segregating when the standard deviation between donors was above 5%. A statistical classification framework was developed to diagnose cytomegalovirus status using the catalog of TCR beta chain sequences. A later analysis assigned V and J genes by comparing TCR nucleotide sequences with IMGT/GENE-DB human TR gene sequences. In a later analysis, CDR3 sequences and most-parsimonious VDJ recombination scenarios were assigned using the TCRdist pipeline. In a later analysis, every TCR beta chain was defined by the combination of its CDR3 amino acid sequence and its V-gene family, and reads without a unique V-gene family were dropped. A later analysis removed 450 to 600 highly shared, low-generation-probability nucleotide sequences to deal with suspected cross-contamination and a sequencing artifact. In a later analysis, a clonal expansion index was calculated for each public chain from normalized within-repertoire ranks of inferred template counts. A later analysis computed generation probabilities with a VDJ recombination model fitted to out-of-frame rearrangements, and checked the results against IGoR. Hypergeometric tests were used in a later analysis to score TCR-TCR, TCR-HLA and TCR-CMV co-occurrence, with a repertoire-size bias correction applied to the TCR pairs. To estimate false discovery rates, a later analysis permuted the HLA or CMV assignments 20 times. A later analysis grouped co-occurring TCRs with DBSCAN, adding TCRdist sequence similarity when clustering within HLA-allele-positive subsets. Repertoires with fewer than 30,000 or more than 120,000 public chains were left out of co-occurrence clustering, as were roughly five repertoires with anomalous nucleotide sharing. This immuneACCESS table, as held by TCRdb, lists in-frame sequences with V and J called but not all clones. Of the missing ones, under half trace to an unresolved V gene in checked studies; the others have no known cause. The DNA was the basis for D and trimming; V, J and clone size are from that table. The sample table holds over 150,000 clones, of which approximately 74% were seen once. Of the sample, 2.8% is held by the ten largest clones.

CDR1 is given as MNHEY and CDR2 as SVGAGI, both from the germline V gene. From the cysteine up to the phenylalanine, the CDR3 has a length of 16 residues. Only CDR3 DNA remains: 48 bases, in frame from the first base. At the junction V is shortened by 4 bases and J by 8 bases, with 20 bases in between. The study at large found these results: It was suggested by the authors that the approach could potentially be generalized to other disease states and immunological phenotypes. In a later analysis, TCR association rates were found to vary across HLA loci, with the most associated TCRs seen for DRB1 alleles and the fewest for HLA-C alleles. The classifier was reported to diagnose cytomegalovirus status with high specificity and sensitivity in both the original and validation cohorts. A later analysis associated 16,951 TCR beta sequences with specific HLA alleles at a false discovery rate of 0.05. Broadly in line with IMGT annotations, most TCR beta V segments showed up in productive rearrangements about 87% or about 30% of the time in an earlier analysis of under 700 of the donors. Seventeen rarely observed V segments, including chromosome 9 orphons, were excluded from the earlier analysis of several hundred of the donors because counts were too low. The cohort was sequenced for TCR beta chains only, and without alpha or paired-chain data the features that could be detected were limited. A further reported finding was that TCR beta sequences accurately predicted the HLA-A and HLA-B alleles for most subjects in the first cohort. Because some donors lacked HLA typing at each locus, the association tests relied only on the typed subset. A later analysis reported that several top co-occurrence clusters appeared linked to parvovirus B19, influenza, CMV and Epstein-Barr virus. When HLA alleles, especially DR and DQ, strongly co-occurred, attributing TCR associations to individual alleles was difficult. Some IMGT-functional V segments, including TRBV6-2 and TRBV6-3, could not be distinguished by the 87-base-pair reads and were therefore excluded. The presence/absence analyses assumed that sequencing depth was roughly uniform across donors, and that assumption may not be true. CMV serostatus was the only immune exposure information available for the cohort. Correlated functional status among segregating V segments might be attributable to linkage disequilibrium, but an unknown experimental factor could not be ruled out. Most TCR sequences were seen in very few donors, while some public TCRs were found in many individuals. A few of the identified cytomegalovirus-associated TCR beta chains were confirmed in vitro to be specific for cytomegalovirus antigens. Compared with equally common non-associated chains, HLA-associated TCR beta chains in a later analysis were more clonally expanded and had lower generation probabilities. The sequencing pipeline was judged likely to have produced a cluster of highly shared sequence variants as a technical artifact. A later analysis found that most CMV-associated TCR beta chains appeared HLA-restricted, with HLA associations seemingly driven largely by CMV exposure. In the study, about 150 TCR beta chains were listed as associated with cytomegalovirus. In a later genetic analysis, a missense DCLRE1C variant was associated with V-gene and J-gene trimming of TCR beta chains, and the association was replicated in an independent cohort. Compared with the roughly 670-donor mean, donors in an Asian-associated ancestry cluster had fewer N-insertions in productive TCRs, according to a later genetic analysis.

The TCR sequence derives from a man younger than 30 in good health and CMV-seronegative. The chain links TRBV6-5 with TRBJ1-4; TRBD1 is a possible D gene, resting on 5 matching bases. The sequenced sample was PBMCs. The sequenced DNA: TGTGCCAGCAGTTTCTTCCCTGGTCAGGGCGGAGAAAAACTGTTTTTT. Its protein reads: CASSFFPGQGGEKLFF.